Listed below are T cell receptor beta chains from one sample, sequenced in a study of cytomegalovirus exposure and HLA in healthy donors. Only in-frame clones appear in the TCRdb table, and some are missing; sequencing was by immunoSEQ multiplex PCR. The data hold about 100,000 clones, with more than 75% observed a single time. The sample comprised PBMCs. Receptors originate from a woman in her sixties or seventies in good health and CMV-seronegative. CDR3s leave out the opening cysteine and the closing phenylalanine or tryptophan. D genes are given only for firm matches.

D: TRBD2; V: TRBV18; J: TRBJ2-1; CDR3: ASSPGLAEYNEQF
D: NA; V: TRBV2; J: TRBJ2-5; CDR3: ASSRDFRETQY
D: TRBD1; V: TRBV28; J: TRBJ2-7; CDR3: ASSLGQGSWYEQY
D: NA; V: TRBV7-9; J: TRBJ1-1; CDR3: ASSLVGGGPDTEAF
D: NA; V: TRBV2; J: TRBJ2-7; CDR3: ASREQGGISYEQY
D: TRBD1; V: TRBV7-8; J: TRBJ1-4; CDR3: ASSLGTGGSEKLF
D: TRBD1; V: TRBV7-2; J: TRBJ1-2; CDR3: ASSPTGTGVPGYT
D: TRBD1; V: TRBV6-1; J: TRBJ1-1; CDR3: ASSVGPVGGSGTEAF
D: NA; V: TRBV18; J: TRBJ2-7; CDR3: ASSQVVQATYEQY
D: TRBD2; V: TRBV14; J: TRBJ2-3; CDR3: ASSHGRELTDTQY
D: NA; V: TRBV6-5; J: TRBJ1-5; CDR3: ASSERGQPQH
D: NA; V: TRBV5-1; J: TRBJ2-7; CDR3: ASSLAAGSYKQY
D: TRBD1; V: TRBV7-2; J: TRBJ1-2; CDR3: ASSRTGTNYGYT
D: TRBD1; V: TRBV7-9; J: TRBJ2-3; CDR3: ASSLGRGTDTQY
D: NA; V: TRBV28; J: TRBJ1-4; CDR3: ASRETANEKLF
D: NA; V: TRBV4-2; J: TRBJ1-4; CDR3: ASSQVEGAGEKLF
D: NA; V: TRBV7-9; J: TRBJ1-1; CDR3: ASSFQGAGTEAF